The 11 T cell receptor beta chains below were found in one sample sequenced in a study of OX40 agonist ivuxolimab in advanced cancers. Here immunoSEQ multiplex PCR was the method, and the copy in TCRdb shows in-frame clones only, minus some. The table lists about 35,000 clones, about 82% of them singletons, with more than 20% in the top ten. The sequencing used CD4+ or CD8+ T cells sorted from blood, collected in a trial of the OX40 agonist ivuxolimab. The receptors here all came from an adult with an advanced solid tumor such as melanoma, head and neck, liver or kidney cancer.

V is TRBV15 and J is TRBJ1-5; D not resolved. Trimming shortened V by 2 bases and J by 6 bases, and 14 bases separated the two germline ends. CDR1 and CDR2 from the germline V gene are LNHNV and YYDKDF (reference sequence). The CDR3 runs 15 residues. CDR3 in DNA: TGTGCCACCAGCAGACCAGATATTGTTCCTCAGCCCCAGCATTTT. Its translation is CATSRPDIVPQPQHF.

The V and J genes are TRBV5-1 and TRBJ2-1; maybe TRBD1 (6 bases). This CDR3 spans 14 amino acids. Trimming left V 0 bases short and J 4 bases short, with 8 bases between. Germline V gene lookup returns CDR1 SGHRS and CDR2 YFSETQ. CDR3 protein: CASSLDGQYNEQFF. CDR3 in DNA: TGCGCCAGCAGCTTGGACGGACAGTACAATGAGCAGTTCTTC.

The rearrangement joins TRBV6-4 to TRBJ2-2; D gene uncertain. Per the germline V gene, CDR1 is MRHNA and CDR2 is SNTAGT. This CDR3 region has 14 residues. V shed 1 base and J shed 1 base, with 4 bases lying between them. The chain's CDR3 is CASSDLENTGELFF. The CDR3 coding sequence is TGTGCCAGCAGTGACTTGGAGAACACCGGGGAGCTGTTTTTT.

This chain links TRBV5-4 with TRBJ1-2; 7 bases agree with TRBD1. The CDR3 has 15 amino acids. Germline lookup yields CDR1 SGHNT and CDR2 YYREEE (reference sequence). J lost 4 bases, V lost 5 bases, and 11 bases had no gene match. CDR3 protein: CASSVRTGRLYGYTF. DNA for the CDR3: TGTGCCAGCAGTGTCCGGACAGGTCGTCTCTATGGCTACACCTTC.

The chain links TRBV5-5 to TRBJ2-2, with no clear D. V lost 1 base, J lost 0 bases, and 10 bases lay in between. CDR1 is SGHKS, CDR2 YYEKEE, per germline (reference sequence). CDR3 size: 16 residues. The CDR3 bases are TGTGCCAGCAGCTTGTACCAGACTGCGAACACCGGGGAGCTGTTTTTT. Its protein product is CASSLYQTANTGELFF.

This sequence joins TRBV2 and TRBJ2-7, with 7 nucleotides matching TRBD2. V lost 3 bases, J lost 4 bases, and 9 bases stayed unmatched. CDR3 length: 15 residues. Germline CDR1 reads SNHLY; CDR2 reads FYNNEI. CDR3 loop: CASSEWPGRGYEQYF. The CDR3 nucleotides are TGTGCCAGCAGTGAGTGGCCAGGGCGGGGGTACGAGCAGTACTTC.

The chain links TRBV4-1 to TRBJ2-5, with 8 nucleotides matching TRBD1. Trimming cost V 4 bases and J 5 bases; bases outside gene matches: 0. In germline, CDR1 is MGHRA, CDR2 YSYEKL. This CDR3 is built from 12 residues. As DNA, the CDR3 is TGCGCCAGCAGCCGGGACAGGGAGACCCAGTACTTC. Amino acids: CASSRDRETQYF.

This sequence joins TRBV19 and TRBJ1-4; 7 nucleotides agree with TRBD1. V lost 6 bases, J lost 5 bases, and 6 bases stayed unmatched. Germline V gene data show CDR1 as LNHDA and CDR2 as SQIVND (reference sequence). The CDR3 is 14 residues long. CDR3 bases: TGTGCCAGTAGACCGGGACAGAAGAATGAAAAACTGTTTTTT. Translated, it gives CASRPGQKNEKLFF.

This clone was found once. The chain uses TRBV15 and TRBJ2-7; D may be TRBD1 (5 bases). Germline CDR1 LNHNV, CDR2 YYDKDF (reference sequence). The CDR3 spans 14 residues. V was shortened by 2 bases and J by 4 bases, with 12 bases between the two germline ends. The CDR3 sequence: CATSRPGKGYEQYF. Written as DNA, the CDR3 is TGTGCCACCAGCAGACCAGGGAAGGGGTACGAGCAGTACTTC.

This sequence joins TRBV7-9 and TRBJ2-6; 11 bases are a match to TRBD2. V trimming: 6 bases; J trimming: 0 bases; junction bases outside the gene matches: 1. The CDR3 totals 16 residues. The germline CDR1 and CDR2 sequences are SEHNR and FQNEAQ (reference sequence). CDR3 nucleotide sequence: TGTGCCAGCAGTAGCGGGAGGGGCTCTGGGGCCAACGTCCTGACTTTC. As protein: CASSSGRGSGANVLTF. Based on the CDR3 plus reference TRBV7-9 and TRBJ2-6, the full variable domain is DTGVSQNPRHKITKRGQNVTFRCDPISEHNRLYWYRQTLGQGPEFLTYFQNEAQLEKSRLLSDRFSAERPKGSFSTLEIQRTEQGDSAMYLCASSSGRGSGANVLTFGAGSRLTVL.

The chain has TRBV27 and TRBJ2-1, with a tentative D call TRBD1 (7 bases). Trimming removed 5 bases at V and 8 bases at J, with 16 bases between. Germline-derived CDR1 and CDR2 are MNHEY and SMNVEV (reference sequence). This CDR3 is built from 14 residues. CDR3: CASSPQGDFDEQFF. As DNA, the CDR3 is TGTGCCAGCAGTCCCCAGGGGGACTTCGATGAGCAGTTCTTC.